One sample yielded the 16 T cell receptor beta chains listed below, sequenced in a study of blood T cell repertoires in COVID-19. Libraries were prepared by immunoSEQ multiplex PCR; TCRdb keeps only in-frame clonotypes and omits some of them. The profile shows fewer than 200,000 clones, approximately 85% of them singletons. Source material: peripheral blood. All receptors derive from a man aged 60 to 69 who had recovered from COVID-19.

The V call is TRBV6-5, the J call TRBJ1-3; TRBD1 might be the D (6 bases). V was cut by 8 bases and J by 4 bases, with 15 bases left in between. CDR3 length: 14 amino acids. CDR1 is MNHEY, CDR2 SVGAGI, per germline. The CDR3 nucleotides are TGTGCCAGCTCCAGGGGAGAGGCAGGAAACACCATATATTTT. This sequence encodes CASSRGEAGNTIYF.

J is TRBJ2-1 and V is TRBV3-1 (or the pseudogene TRBV3-2), with 7 bases aligning to TRBD1. This CDR3 spans 14 amino acids. With 6 bases clipped from V and 8 bases from J, the junction kept 10 bases outside the gene matches. Germline V gene sequence: CDR1 LGHDT, CDR2 YNNKEL (reference sequence). CDR3 DNA: TGTGCCAGCAGGCATTCCGGACAGGTCCATGAGCAGTTCTTC. Encoded protein: CASRHSGQVHEQFF.

This clone was seen a handful of times. The genes are TRBV4-1 and TRBJ1-5; D is unresolved. The V gene lost 0 bases and the J gene lost 6 bases, with 9 bases spanning the gap. Germline CDR1 MGHRA, CDR2 YSYEKL. The CDR3 totals 14 residues. CDR3 in amino acids: CASSQDLGSQPQHF. DNA for the CDR3: TGCGCCAGCAGCCAAGACCTGGGGAGTCAGCCCCAGCATTTT.

The V gene is TRBV3-1 (or the pseudogene TRBV3-2), the J gene TRBJ1-1; 7 bases are shared with TRBD1. The CDR3 contains 14 residues. The trim removed 0 bases at V and 11 bases at J, leaving 9 bases unmatched. CDR1 and CDR2 from the germline V gene are LGHDT and YNNKEL (reference sequence). CDR3 bases: TGTGCCAGCAGCCAAGATTTGAGGGGGCATCAGGCTTTCTTT. As protein: CASSQDLRGHQAFF.

The table lists this clone with a few counts. This rearrangement joins TRBV18 to TRBJ1-5; no definite D call. The CDR3 has 12 amino acids. Per the germline V gene, CDR1 is KGHSH and CDR2 is LQKENI. V lost 6 bases to trimming and J lost 4 bases, with 7 bases between them. Here the CDR3 DNA reads TGTGCCAGCTCCCGAGAGAATCAGCCCCAGCATTTT. Translating gives CASSRENQPQHF. Full variable domain (missing parts from reference TRBV18 and TRBJ1-5): NAGVMQNPRHLVRRRGQEARLRCSPMKGHSHVYWYRQLPEEGLKFMVYLQKENIIDESGMPKERFSAEFPKEGPSILRIQQVVRGDSAAYFCASSRENQPQHFGDGTRLSIL.

V and J are TRBV3-1 (or the pseudogene TRBV3-2) and TRBJ2-7, with D perhaps matching TRBD2 (5 bases). Per germline, CDR1 LGHDT and CDR2 YNNKEL (reference sequence). The CDR3 has 12 amino acids. V was cut by 2 bases and J by 7 bases, with 9 bases left in between. As DNA, the CDR3 is TGTGCCAGCAGCCAACACACGGGGGAGCAGTACTTC. Amino acid sequence: CASSQHTGEQYF.

This chain connects TRBV27 to TRBJ2-7; TRBD1 aligns across 9 bases. The germline V gene has CDR1 MNHEY and CDR2 SMNVEV (reference sequence). The CDR3 sequence is 15 residues long. Germline trimming cut 5 bases from V and 7 bases from J; bases unmatched to any gene: 12. The CDR3, as DNA: TGTGCCAGCAGTCTCGACTGGGGACAGGGTAGGGAGCAGTACTTC. This translates into CASSLDWGQGREQYF.

V and J are TRBV12-3 or TRBV12-4 and TRBJ2-5; D is perhaps TRBD1 (6 bases). The CDR3 is 11 amino acids. V lost 6 bases, J lost 5 bases, and 7 bases lay in between. The CDR3 sequence is CASRRGETQYF. For the CDR3, the DNA is TGTGCCAGCAGGAGGGGGGAGACCCAGTACTTC.

The J gene is TRBJ1-2, the V gene TRBV11-2; 7 bases are shared with TRBD1. Losses at the gene ends were 7 bases for V and 4 bases for J; bases not matched to a gene: 6. This CDR3 has 13 residues. Germline CDR1 reads SGHAT; CDR2 reads FQNNGV. CDR3 amino acids: CASNQGQPYGYTF. For the CDR3, the DNA is TGTGCCAGCAACCAGGGACAGCCCTATGGCTACACCTTC.

V is TRBV6-5 and J is TRBJ2-2; TRBD1 agrees at 7 bases. The length of the CDR3 is 15 residues. The V and J ends lost 2 bases and 8 bases, in that order; junction bases with no gene match: 8. Germline CDR1 and CDR2: MNHEY and SVGAGI. Here the CDR3 DNA reads TGTGCCAGCAGTTACCCGGGACAGTCGTCAGGGGAGCTGTTTTTT. This codes for CASSYPGQSSGELFF.

The V gene is TRBV7-9, the J gene TRBJ2-2; possibly TRBD1 for D (6 bases). Per the germline V gene, CDR1 is SEHNR and CDR2 is FQNEAQ (reference sequence). The V end was cut by 4 bases, the J end by 6 bases, with 9 bases between. The CDR3 consists of 13 residues. The CDR3 loop is CASSSQGAGELFF. CDR3 DNA sequence: TGTGCCAGCAGCTCACAGGGAGCCGGGGAGCTGTTTTTT.

The V and J genes are TRBV18 and TRBJ2-4; tentative D call: TRBD2 (6 bases). The V end lost 3 bases, the J end lost 6 bases, and 18 bases lay between the germline ends. CDR1 and CDR2 from the germline V gene are KGHSH and LQKENI. There are 16 residues in the CDR3. The CDR3 loop is CASSPGSPRLGNIQYF. The CDR3 bases are TGTGCCAGCTCACCGGGCAGTCCGAGACTAGGAAACATTCAGTACTTC. The whole variable domain, remainder taken from reference TRBV18 and TRBJ2-4, is NAGVMQNPRHLVRRRGQEARLRCSPMKGHSHVYWYRQLPEEGLKFMVYLQKENIIDESGMPKERFSAEFPKEGPSILRIQQVVRGDSAAYFCASSPGSPRLGNIQYFGAGTRLSVL.

The chain is built from TRBV19 and TRBJ1-2; 8 bases align to TRBD1. The CDR3 consists of 15 residues. The V gene's germline CDR1 is LNHDA and CDR2 SQIVND (reference sequence). V lost 5 bases to trimming and J lost 6 bases; unmatched junction nucleotides: 11. The CDR3 region has the DNA TGTGCCAGTAGTGCGGGGACAGGTAGGAAGAATGGCTACACCTTC. It yields the protein CASSAGTGRKNGYTF.

The chain links TRBV7-6 to TRBJ1-1; D is undetermined. CDR1 and CDR2 (germline): SGHVS, FNYEAQ. The CDR3 runs to 13 residues. The ends were cut back, 5 bases at V and 1 base at J, with 8 bases in the middle. The CDR3 protein is CASSAQSNTEAFF. For the CDR3, the DNA is TGTGCCAGCAGCGCACAATCGAACACTGAAGCTTTCTTT.

The table lists this clone with a count of one. The chain employs TRBV9 and TRBJ1-1; 9 bases line up with TRBD1. CDR1 and CDR2 (germline): SGDLS, YYNGEE. CDR3 length: 15 residues. The trim removed 4 bases at V and 4 bases at J, leaving 8 bases unmatched. The CDR3 region has the DNA TGTGCCAGCAGCCCGACGGACAGGGGAGGCACTGAAGCTTTCTTT. This translates into CASSPTDRGGTEAFF.

This rearrangement joins TRBV4-1 to TRBJ1-2; 7 bases line up with TRBD1. The CDR3 has 15 amino acids. Germline CDR1 is MGHRA and CDR2 is YSYEKL. V shed 6 bases and J 4 bases; nucleotides not matched to a gene: 11. The CDR3 DNA follows: TGCGCCAGCAGAACCCGGGACAGACGTTCCTATGGCTACACCTTC. It yields the protein CASRTRDRRSYGYTF.